Each of the 11 T cell receptor beta chains below was sequenced from the same sample in a study of molecular identifiers for immune sequencing clone quantification. TCRdb reanalysed the PCR reads using MiXCR and keeps one entry per CDR3 protein. Of around 460,000 distinct CDR3 sequences listed, around 25% are singletons. Sequencing was performed on naive CD8+ T cells from blood, with Jurkat cell RNA spiked in. Subset indicated: FACS-sorted CD8+CD4-CCR7+CD45RA+ naive T cells. The receptors derive from a human donor in good health. Some libraries in this study had Jurkat cell RNA spiked in.

This clonotype was detected ten times or more. The chain couples TRBV29-1 to TRBJ1-1; D is uncertain. Germline V gene sequence: CDR1 SQVTM, CDR2 ANQGSEA. This CDR3 spans 14 amino acids. V was cut by 4 bases and J by 4 bases, with 16 bases left in between. CDR3 in DNA: TGCAGCGTTGGTCTCACTACAAGGGCCACTGAAGCTTTCTTT. Protein sequence: CSVGLTTRATEAFF. Full variable domain (outside the CDR3, taken from reference TRBV29-1 and TRBJ1-1): SAVISQKPSRDICQRGTSLTIQCQVDSQVTMMFWYRQQPGQSLTLIATANQGSEATYESGFVIDKFPISRPNLTFSTLTVSNMSPEDSSIYLCSVGLTTRATEAFFGQGTRLTVV.

The chain uses TRBV19 and TRBJ2-3, with TRBD2 matching 8 bases. The germline CDR1 and CDR2 sequences are LNHDA and SQIVND (reference sequence). With 3 bases clipped from V and 5 bases from J, the junction kept 7 bases outside the gene matches. The CDR3 sequence is 15 residues long. CDR3 region: CASSIGSGGLDTQYF. The DNA of the CDR3 is TGTGCCAGTAGTATCGGCAGCGGGGGCTTAGATACGCAGTATTTT.

This clonotype was seen at least ten times. The rearrangement uses TRBV2 and TRBJ1-2; 10 bases fit TRBD1. V was pared by 4 bases and J by 6 bases, with 5 bases of the junction left unmatched. The CDR3 is 14 residues long. Germline CDR1 reads SNHLY; CDR2 reads FYNNEI. The CDR3 region is CASSAGQGIDGYTF. The CDR3 DNA reads TGTGCCAGCAGTGCGGGACAGGGGATTGATGGCTACACCTTC.

This clonotype was counted ten times or more. The gene calls are TRBV30 and TRBJ2-1, with D unclear. The CDR3 length is 13 residues. The germline gives CDR1 GTSNPN, CDR2 SVGIG (reference sequence). V shed 0 bases and J shed 4 bases, with 7 bases lying between them. CDR3: CAWSVRMYNEQFF. CDR3 nucleotide sequence: TGTGCCTGGAGTGTACGGATGTACAATGAGCAGTTCTTC.

The chain combines TRBV7-6 with TRBJ2-2; 11 bases map to TRBD2. CDR1 and CDR2 from the germline V gene are SGHVS and FNYEAQ. CDR3 length: 16 amino acids. V gave up 5 bases and J gave up 7 bases; unmatched junction bases: 9. The CDR3 reads CASSLLAGARDGELFF. DNA of the CDR3: TGTGCCAGCAGCCTACTAGCGGGGGCCCGAGACGGGGAGCTGTTTTTT.

CDR3 sequence: CASSSLLAGVPDTQYF. CDR3 sequence (DNA): TGTGCCAGCAGTTCCCTGCTAGCGGGAGTCCCAGATACGCAGTATTTT. The chain links TRBV27 to TRBJ2-3, with 10 bases aligning to TRBD2. The CDR3 length is 16 residues. Germline V gives CDR1 MNHEY, CDR2 SMNVEV (reference sequence). The junction had 8 bases not matched to a gene; V was cut back by 4 bases and J by 4 bases.

This clonotype was counted ten times or more. This chain connects TRBV7-8 to TRBJ1-1, with D unresolved. This CDR3 is built from 15 residues. Deletions cut 1 base from V and 0 bases from J, with 9 bases between. Germline CDR1 SGHVS, CDR2 FQNEAQ. CDR3 in DNA: TGTGCCAGCAGCTTAGTGGGCCTGATGAACACTGAAGCTTTCTTT. Its translation is CASSLVGLMNTEAFF.

The sample holds many counts of this clonotype. V usage is TRBV16 and J usage is TRBJ2-7; 9 positions match TRBD1. Germline assignment: CDR1 KGHSY and CDR2 FQNENV. CDR3 length: 15 amino acids. The V and J ends lost 3 bases and 2 bases, in that order; junction bases with no gene match: 5. CDR3 loop: CASSHTGTGTYEQYF. The CDR3 DNA is TGTGCCAGCAGCCATACCGGGACAGGGACCTACGAGCAGTACTTC.

This clonotype was detected ten times or more. V and J are TRBV29-1 and TRBJ1-5; 7 nucleotides align to TRBD1. Germline V CDR1 and CDR2: SQVTM, ANQGSEA. The CDR3 runs to 15 residues. V dropped 6 bases and J dropped 0; count of bases not matched to a gene: 8. The CDR3 loop is CSVIGQDNSNQPQHF. In DNA, the CDR3 is TGCAGCGTAATAGGACAGGACAATAGCAATCAGCCCCAGCATTTT.

In its sample, this clonotype was seen many times. The chain combines TRBV6-2 or TRBV6-3 with TRBJ2-2, with D hard to call. V lost 1 base and J 2 bases, leaving 2 bases between the germline ends. This CDR3 has 13 residues. Germline V gene lookup returns CDR1 MNHEY and CDR2 SVGEGT. The DNA of the CDR3 is TGTGCCAGCAGTTACTTAAACACCGGGGAGCTGTTTTTT. Residues: CASSYLNTGELFF.

There are many counts of this clonotype. This rearrangement joins TRBV6-5 to TRBJ2-7; no reliable D call. V lost 1 base and J lost 3, with 7 bases in between. CDR3 length equals 13 residues. Germline assignment: CDR1 MNHEY and CDR2 SVGAGI. The CDR3 is CASSYFQNYEQYF. CDR3 sequence (DNA): TGTGCCAGCAGTTACTTTCAGAACTACGAGCAGTACTTC.